A single sample is the source of the 20 T cell receptor beta chains below, sequenced in a study of T-cell reconstitution after alpha-beta-depleted transplantation in children. Using unique molecular identifiers, the investigators prepared the TCRbeta library. TCRdb fed the PCR reads into MiXCR, producing one record per CDR3 protein. The top ten clones hold under 7% of a sample with some 490,000 distinct CDR3 sequences, around 12% of them seen once. This specimen consisted of PBMCs from the stem cell graft donor, obtained from the stem cell graft. These receptor sequences come from a human donor who donated a stem cell graft to a child with combined immunodeficiency.

V usage is TRBV6-2 or TRBV6-3 and J usage is TRBJ2-1; D ambiguous. Per the germline V gene, CDR1 is MNHEY and CDR2 is SVGEGT. Trimming shortened V by 3 bases and J by 5 bases, and 11 bases separated the two germline ends. CDR3 length: 14 residues. The CDR3 DNA reads TGTGCCAGCAGTTATTTAAACAGAGACAATGAGCAGTTCTTC. Its protein product is CASSYLNRDNEQFF.

This clonotype has at least ten counts. This chain joins TRBV2 and TRBJ1-3, with unresolved D. Trimming took off 2 bases at V and 0 bases at J, with 8 bases between the two ends. Germline V gives CDR1 SNHLY, CDR2 FYNNEI. The CDR3 is 15 residues long. The CDR3 sequence is CASSEIQSSGNTIYF. The CDR3 DNA follows: TGTGCCAGCAGTGAAATCCAGAGCTCTGGAAACACCATATATTTT.

The chain carries TRBV5-5 and TRBJ2-5; D remains unclear. Germline loops: CDR1 SGHKS, CDR2 YYEKEE (reference sequence). This CDR3 is 14 amino acids long. The V end lost 0 bases, the J end lost 5 bases, and 11 bases lay between the germline ends. The CDR3 DNA is TGTGCCAGCAGCTTGGTGCGTCCCGGGGAGACCCAGTACTTC. This codes for CASSLVRPGETQYF.

This clonotype appeared a few times. This chain uses TRBV29-1 with TRBJ2-5, with TRBD1 as a possible D gene (6 bases). Between the trimmed V and J ends, which lost 7 bases and 5 bases, there was a span of 17 bases. The CDR3 has 13 amino acids. Germline assignment: CDR1 SQVTM and CDR2 ANQGSEA. The CDR3 DNA is TGCAGCGAAAGCACAGGGTTCGGTGAGACCCAGTACTTC. It translates to CSESTGFGETQYF.

Many counts were recorded for this clonotype. The V gene is TRBV12-3 or TRBV12-4, the J gene TRBJ2-7; no definite D call. CDR3 size: 13 residues. The germline V and J ends were trimmed by 3 bases and 9 bases, with 15 bases remaining between them. The CDR3 is CASSLMAAQGQYF. CDR3 coding DNA: TGTGCCAGCAGTTTGATGGCGGCCCAAGGGCAGTACTTC.

This clonotype was seen repeatedly, ten times or more. The DNA of the CDR3 is TGTGCCATCACGGGCACCGGGGAGCTGTTTTTT. Amino acid sequence: CAITGTGELFF. The rearrangement uses TRBV10-3 and TRBJ2-2; no definite D call. The ends were cut back, 7 bases at V and 4 bases at J, with 4 bases in the middle. CDR3 size: 11 residues. Germline lookup yields CDR1 ENHRY and CDR2 SYGVKD.

At least ten counts were recorded for this clonotype. The chain is built from TRBV9 and TRBJ1-5, with D possibly matching TRBD1 (5 bases). V gave up 4 bases and J gave up 7 bases, with 18 bases separating them. The CDR3 is 15 residues long. Germline loops: CDR1 SGDLS, CDR2 YYNGEE. CDR3 nucleotide sequence: TGTGCCAGCAGCCCCTACGGCGGGGGGGAGCAGCCCCAGCATTTT. Amino acids: CASSPYGGGEQPQHF. The full variable domain, its missing parts supplied by reference TRBV9 and TRBJ1-5, is DSGVTQTPKHLITATGQRVTLRCSPRSGDLSVYWYQQSLDQGLQFLIQYYNGEERAKGNILERFSAQQFPDLHSELNLSSLELGDSALYFCASSPYGGGEQPQHFGDGTRLSIL.

The J gene is TRBJ2-7, the V gene TRBV12-3 or TRBV12-4; 7 bases match TRBD1. Unmatched junction bases numbered 1, after V lost 5 bases and J lost 6 bases. The CDR3 runs 11 residues. The CDR3 loop is CASSEGAEQYF. The DNA for the CDR3 is TGTGCCAGCAGTGAGGGGGCCGAGCAGTACTTC.

This clonotype was seen only a few times. The chain joins TRBV11-3 to TRBJ2-1; TRBD1 or TRBD2 may be the D gene (5 bases each). Germline V gene lookup returns CDR1 SGHNT and CDR2 YENEEA. With 3 bases removed from V and 8 bases from J, the gap between germline ends came to 14 bases. This CDR3 has 14 amino acids. In DNA form, the CDR3 reads TGTGCCAGCAGCTTGGGACCAATAGGCGATGAGCAGTTCTTC. Residues: CASSLGPIGDEQFF.

This clonotype was recorded a few times. The rearrangement joins TRBV6-2 or TRBV6-3 to TRBJ2-1, with 8 bases that match TRBD2. Germline V lookup: CDR1 MNHEY, CDR2 SVGEGT. The CDR3 spans 16 residues. Trimming removed 8 bases from V and 0 bases from J; junction bases left unmatched: 9. The CDR3 coding sequence is TGTGCCAGCGGCCCTAGCGGGCACAGCTCCTACAATGAGCAGTTCTTC. This translates into CASGPSGHSSYNEQFF.

The rearrangement uses TRBV12-3 or TRBV12-4 and TRBJ2-3; TRBD2 aligns across 10 bases. J was trimmed by 2 bases and V by 5 bases; bases with no gene match: 4. The CDR3 has 15 residues. CDR3 in amino acids: CASSQAGGLTDTQYF. CDR3 DNA sequence: TGTGCCAGCAGTCAAGCGGGGGGGCTCACAGATACGCAGTATTTT.

This clonotype was recorded many times. The chain uses TRBV6-2 or TRBV6-3 and TRBJ2-3; D is unclear. The germline V gene encodes CDR1 MNHEY and CDR2 SVGEGT. Trimming stripped 0 bases from V and 6 bases from J, with 7 bases between. There are 13 residues in the CDR3. The DNA of the CDR3 is TGTGCCAGCAGTTACTCCGGCCTTGATACGCAGTATTTT. Translating gives CASSYSGLDTQYF.

The table lists this clonotype with many counts. The chain carries TRBV20-1 and TRBJ1-2; a possible D gene is TRBD1 (6 bases). The V gene lost 5 bases and the J gene lost 3 bases, with 16 bases spanning the gap. Germline V gene data show CDR1 as DFQATT and CDR2 as SNEGSKA (reference sequence). The CDR3 consists of 14 residues. CDR3 loop: CSAEGGADDYGYTF. The CDR3 nucleotides are TGCAGTGCTGAGGGGGGTGCAGACGACTATGGCTACACCTTC.

The chain employs TRBV11-3 and TRBJ2-5; possible D gene TRBD2, 6 bases. The V and J ends lost 6 bases and 5 bases respectively, with 13 bases between them. CDR1 SGHNT and CDR2 YENEEA come from the germline V gene. The CDR3 loop spans 13 amino acids. DNA for the CDR3: TGTGCCAGCAGAGGACCGGCGGGGGAGACCCAGTACTTC. The encoded protein is CASRGPAGETQYF.

The chain employs TRBV14 and TRBJ1-6; possible D gene TRBD1, 5 bases. The germline CDR1 and CDR2 sequences are SGHDN and FVKESK. Trimming shortened V by 4 bases and J by 0 bases, and 13 bases separated the two germline ends. The CDR3 extends over 17 amino acids. CDR3 nucleotides: TGTGCCAGCAGCCCGGGACTGGCCTACTCCTATAATTCACCCCTCCACTTT. Protein product: CASSPGLAYSYNSPLHF. The full variable domain, rest sourced from reference TRBV14 and TRBJ1-6, is EAGVTQFPSHSVIEKGQTVTLRCDPISGHDNLYWYRRVMGKEIKFLLHFVKESKQDESGMPNNRFLAERTGGTYSTLKVQPAELEDSGVYFCASSPGLAYSYNSPLHFGNGTRLTVT.

This clonotype was recorded at least ten times. V gene TRBV5-1 combines with J gene TRBJ2-7, with 7 bases matching TRBD1. Trimming at V came to 3 bases and at J to 3 bases, leaving 6 bases not matched to a gene. Germline V gene lookup returns CDR1 SGHRS and CDR2 YFSETQ. The CDR3 covers 14 residues. Here the CDR3 reads CASSYGTENYEQYF. The DNA for the CDR3 is TGCGCCAGCAGCTACGGGACAGAAAACTACGAGCAGTACTTC. The full variable domain, rest sourced from reference TRBV5-1 and TRBJ2-7, is KAGVTQTPRYLIKTRGQQVTLSCSPISGHRSVSWYQQTPGQGLQFLFEYFSETQRNKGNFPGRFSGRQFSNSRSEMNVSTLELGDSALYLCASSYGTENYEQYFGPGTRLTVT.

V usage is TRBV7-2 and J usage is TRBJ2-1; 11 bases agree with TRBD2. The CDR3 is 16 residues long. V lost 6 bases to trimming and J lost 8 bases; unmatched junction nucleotides: 12. The V gene's germline CDR1 is SGHTA and CDR2 FQGNSA. The CDR3 here is CASRVGIAGGRYEQFF. The CDR3, as DNA: TGTGCCAGCAGGGTTGGGATAGCGGGGGGGAGGTATGAGCAGTTCTTC.

This clonotype was recorded many times. The chain employs TRBV6-5 and TRBJ2-7; D unclear. Per the germline V gene, CDR1 is MNHEY and CDR2 is SVGAGI. V lost 8 bases and J lost 3, with 5 bases in between. The CDR3 spans 10 residues. As DNA, the CDR3 is TGTGCCAGCGGGTTCTACGAGCAGTACTTC. Translating gives CASGFYEQYF.

This clonotype has a handful of counts. The CDR3 spells CASSFRTGIGNEQYF. The CDR3 DNA follows: TGCGCCAGCAGCTTCCGGACAGGGATTGGCAACGAGCAGTACTTC. The genes are TRBV5-1 and TRBJ2-7; 8 bases are shared with TRBD1. Germline CDR1 SGHRS, CDR2 YFSETQ. CDR3 length: 15 amino acids. Germline trimming cut 2 bases from V and 5 bases from J; bases unmatched to any gene: 9. Based on the CDR3 plus reference TRBV5-1 and TRBJ2-7, the full variable domain is KAGVTQTPRYLIKTRGQQVTLSCSPISGHRSVSWYQQTPGQGLQFLFEYFSETQRNKGNFPGRFSGRQFSNSRSEMNVSTLELGDSALYLCASSFRTGIGNEQYFGPGTRLTVT.

This clonotype was detected a few times. This chain links TRBV12-3 or TRBV12-4 with TRBJ1-1; possible D gene TRBD1, 5 bases. The V end lost 7 bases, the J end lost 5 bases, and 14 bases lay between the germline ends. The CDR3 covers 13 residues. DNA of the CDR3: TGTGCCAGCATGAATCCAGGGTCGACTGAAGCTTTCTTT. It is translated as CASMNPGSTEAFF.